A single TCR beta chain is shown here with its context. This sample is part of a study of cytomegalovirus exposure and HLA in healthy donors. Libraries were prepared by immunoSEQ multiplex PCR; TCRdb keeps only in-frame clonotypes and omits some of them. Of fewer than 95,000 clones in the sample, around 94% were seen once. Sequenced sample: PBMCs. The TCR sequence derives from a woman between 18 and 29 years old in good health and CMV-seronegative.

The CDR3 is CASSIGRTSSHNSPLHF. DNA of the CDR3: TGTGCCAGTAGTATAGGGCGGACAAGCAGCCATAATTCACCCCTCCACTTT. The J gene is TRBJ1-6, the V gene TRBV19; possibly TRBD1 for D (5 bases). Germline V gives CDR1 LNHDA, CDR2 SQIVND (reference sequence). Deletions cut 1 base from V and 5 bases from J, with 15 bases between. This CDR3 has 17 residues.